The source of this T cell receptor (beta chain) is a study of blood T cell repertoires in COVID-19. The CDR3 contains 16 residues. Trimming at V came to 1 base and at J to 2 bases, leaving 4 bases not matched to a gene. The germline gives CDR1 MGHDK, CDR2 SYGVNS. This table comes from immunoSEQ multiplex PCR, and its TCRdb copy is limited to in-frame clones, with some not included. The table records approximately 75,000 clones, roughly 82% of them present only once. Sequencing used peripheral blood. This sequence originates from a human donor in a cohort sampled during active COVID-19. The chain recombines TRBV25-1 with TRBJ2-1, with 8 positions matching TRBD1. CDR3 protein: CASSESAGGAYNEQFF. Written as DNA, the CDR3 is TGTGCCAGCAGTGAATCTGCAGGGGGCGCCTACAATGAGCAGTTCTTC.